A selection of T cell receptor beta chains follows, all from one sample in a study of shared clonotypes between healthy human individuals. Assay used: immunoSEQ multiplex PCR; TCRdb lists only in-frame clones, some missing. The sample consists of fewer than 2.5 million clones, 80% to 95% of them appearing once. The sample was naive CD4+ T cells from PBMCs. These TCRs come from a man between 18 and 35 years old in good health. Some clones in this sample may be carry-over from other donors' samples. Each CDR3 is given with its conserved first and last residue. The order of the fields is V gene, CDR3 length, D gene, J gene, clone size, CDR3 protein, CDR3 DNA. D genes are given only for firm matches. A clone size is listed for some rows: how often the clone was seen (once, few, many), or a class if it is expanded.

V: TRBV10-3
length: 12
D: .
J: TRBJ2-3
size: .
CDR3: CAISSFPDTQYF
DNA: TGTGCCATCAGCTCGTTTCCTGATACGCAGTATTTT

V: TRBV15
length: 15
D: TRBD1
J: TRBJ2-7
size: .
CDR3: CATSRATGAAYEQYF
DNA: TGTGCCACCAGCAGGGCTACAGGGGCCGCCTACGAGCAGTACTTC

V: TRBV5-1
length: 12
D: .
J: TRBJ2-5
size: .
CDR3: CASSWEMETQYF
DNA: TGCGCCAGCAGCTGGGAGATGGAGACCCAGTACTTC

V: TRBV21-1
length: 13
D: .
J: TRBJ2-5
size: .
CDR3: CASKRYRGETQYF
DNA: TGTGCCAGCAAGAGGTACAGGGGTGAGACCCAGTACTTC

V: TRBV19
length: 12
D: .
J: TRBJ1-1
size: .
CDR3: CASSAGWTEAFF
DNA: TGTGCCAGTAGTGCCGGATGGACTGAAGCTTTCTTT

V: TRBV13
length: 14
D: TRBD1
J: TRBJ1-2
size: .
CDR3: CASSYGQGGGGYTF
DNA: TGTGCCAGCAGCTATGGACAGGGCGGAGGCGGCTACACCTTC

V: TRBV30
length: 21
D: .
J: TRBJ2-4
size: .
CDR3: CAWSGGLGDRWAILAKNIQYF
DNA: TGTGCCTGGAGTGGGGGCCTCGGTGACAGGTGGGCGATTTTAGCCAAAAACATTCAGTACTTC

V: TRBV29-1
length: 15
D: .
J: TRBJ1-1
size: .
CDR3: CSTETGLSVNTEAFF
DNA: TGCAGCACTGAAACAGGACTCTCGGTGAACACTGAAGCTTTCTTT

V: TRBV28
length: 18
D: TRBD1
J: TRBJ1-1
size: .
CDR3: CASSRWGTGGRRGTEAFF
DNA: TGTGCCAGCAGCCGCTGGGGGACAGGGGGCCGGAGAGGCACTGAAGCTTTCTTT

V: TRBV20-1
length: 11
D: .
J: TRBJ1-2
size: few
CDR3: CSARDSGGYTF
DNA: TGCAGTGCTAGAGATTCGGGAGGCTACACCTTC

V: TRBV5-4
length: 16
D: TRBD2
J: TRBJ2-1
size: .
CDR3: CASSFRAGGSYNEQFF
DNA: TGTGCCAGCAGCTTCCGGGCGGGGGGTTCCTACAATGAGCAGTTCTTC

V: TRBV14
length: 15
D: .
J: TRBJ2-1
size: .
CDR3: CASSQDRARANEQFF
DNA: TGTGCCAGCAGCCAAGACCGAGCCAGGGCGAATGAGCAGTTCTTC

V: TRBV6-5
length: 13
D: .
J: TRBJ1-1
size: .
CDR3: CASSRGLGAEAFF
DNA: TGTGCCAGCAGCCGAGGATTAGGAGCTGAAGCTTTCTTT

V: TRBV29-1
length: 13
D: TRBD2
J: TRBJ2-4
size: .
CDR3: CSGHLAGENIQYF
DNA: TGCAGCGGCCATCTGGCGGGGGAGAACATTCAGTACTTC

V: TRBV2
length: 13
D: TRBD2
J: TRBJ2-3
size: .
CDR3: CATKAGAQDTQYF
DNA: TGTGCCACCAAAGCGGGAGCGCAAGATACGCAGTATTTT

V: TRBV7-8
length: 14
D: .
J: TRBJ1-1
size: once
CDR3: CASSLEQGNTEAFF
DNA: TGTGCCAGCAGCTTAGAACAGGGGAACACTGAAGCTTTCTTT

V: TRBV7-2
length: 17
D: TRBD1
J: TRBJ2-3
size: .
CDR3: CASSQPLRDRGTDTQYF
DNA: TGTGCCAGCAGCCAACCCCTCCGGGACAGGGGGACAGATACGCAGTATTTT

V: TRBV7-6
length: 16
D: TRBD2
J: TRBJ2-3
size: .
CDR3: CASSYGTSGSVPTQYF
DNA: TGTGCCAGCAGTTACGGGACTAGCGGGAGTGTCCCGACGCAGTATTTT

V: TRBV28
length: 14
D: .
J: TRBJ1-3
size: .
CDR3: CASSLQGSGNTIYF
DNA: TGTGCCAGCAGTCTTCAGGGTTCTGGAAACACCATATATTTT

V: TRBV27
length: 17
D: TRBD2
J: TRBJ2-7
size: .
CDR3: CASSFRTSSLSFYEQYF
DNA: TGTGCCAGCAGTTTCCGGACTAGCTCTTTATCCTTCTACGAGCAGTACTTC

V: TRBV6-5
length: 14
D: TRBD1
J: TRBJ2-7
size: .
CDR3: CASSPGGLYYEQYF
DNA: TGTGCCAGCAGCCCAGGGGGCCTATACTACGAGCAGTACTTC

V: TRBV28
length: 16
D: .
J: TRBJ2-6
size: once
CDR3: CASSPPQGYLSNVLTF
DNA: TGTGCCAGCAGTCCACCTCAGGGATATCTCTCCAACGTCCTGACTTTC

V: TRBV6-1
length: 16
D: .
J: TRBJ2-7
size: once
CDR3: CASSERGLQPLYEQYF
DNA: TGTGCCAGCAGTGAGCGGGGACTCCAGCCCCTCTACGAGCAGTACTTC

V: TRBV2
length: 12
D: .
J: TRBJ2-7
size: .
CDR3: CASSDRPYEQYF
DNA: TGTGCCAGCAGTGATCGGCCTTACGAGCAGTACTTC

V: TRBV2
length: 13
D: .
J: TRBJ2-1
size: .
CDR3: CASSVTSYNEQFF
DNA: TGTGCCAGCAGTGTTACTAGCTACAATGAGCAGTTCTTC

V: TRBV6-1
length: 14
D: TRBD1
J: TRBJ2-7
size: .
CDR3: CATYPGQGPYEQYF
DNA: TGTGCCACCTATCCGGGACAGGGGCCCTACGAGCAGTACTTC

V: TRBV5-1
length: 15
D: TRBD2
J: TRBJ2-3
size: .
CDR3: CASSLVGRELDTQYF
DNA: TGCGCCAGCAGCTTGGTTGGGCGGGAGTTAGATACGCAGTATTTT

V: TRBV7-8
length: 14
D: .
J: TRBJ2-7
size: .
CDR3: CASSLVASSYEQYF
DNA: TGTGCCAGCAGCTTAGTAGCGAGCTCCTACGAGCAGTACTTC

V: TRBV11-3
length: 15
D: TRBD1
J: TRBJ2-2
size: once
CDR3: CASSSRTGGDGELFF
DNA: TGTGCCAGCAGCTCACGGACAGGGGGCGACGGGGAGCTGTTTTTT

V: TRBV4-1
length: 17
D: TRBD2
J: TRBJ2-5
size: .
CDR3: CASSQGWLAGYQETQYF
DNA: TGCGCCAGCAGCCAAGGTTGGCTAGCGGGATACCAAGAGACCCAGTACTTC

V: TRBV14
length: 15
D: .
J: TRBJ1-1
size: .
CDR3: CASSQEWAGGTEAFF
DNA: TGTGCCAGCAGCCAAGAATGGGCGGGAGGTACTGAAGCTTTCTTT

V: TRBV7-2
length: 16
D: .
J: TRBJ1-5
size: .
CDR3: CASSPIGDIRNQPQHF
DNA: TGTGCCAGCAGCCCGATAGGGGACATACGCAATCAGCCCCAGCATTTT

V: TRBV2
length: 13
D: .
J: TRBJ1-5
size: few
CDR3: CASSDEGNQPQHF
DNA: TGTGCCAGCAGTGATGAGGGGAATCAGCCCCAGCATTTT

V: TRBV7-3
length: 16
D: .
J: TRBJ2-1
size: .
CDR3: CASSLTDGSSYNEQFF
DNA: TGTGCCAGCAGCTTAACGGACGGTTCCTCCTACAATGAGCAGTTCTTC

V: TRBV12-5
length: 14
D: .
J: TRBJ1-2
size: .
CDR3: CASGFGSAGNGYTF
DNA: TGTGCTAGTGGTTTCGGATCGGCAGGCAATGGCTACACCTTC

V: TRBV4-3
length: 11
D: .
J: TRBJ1-4
size: .
CDR3: CASSQGEKLFF
DNA: TGCGCCAGCAGCCAAGGTGAAAAACTGTTTTTT

V: TRBV5-1
length: 15
D: .
J: TRBJ1-2
size: .
CDR3: CASSSGTPAPYGYTF
DNA: TGCGCCAGCAGCTCCGGCACACCAGCCCCCTATGGCTACACCTTC

V: TRBV18
length: 12
D: .
J: TRBJ2-3
size: once
CDR3: CASSPPTDTQYF
DNA: TGTGCCAGCTCACCACCCACAGATACGCAGTATTTT

V: TRBV7-9
length: 16
D: .
J: TRBJ2-1
size: .
CDR3: CASSLAGRGPGDEQFF
DNA: TGTGCCAGCAGCTTAGCTGGTCGAGGACCGGGGGATGAGCAGTTCTTC

V: TRBV6-1
length: 16
D: .
J: TRBJ1-3
size: once
CDR3: CASSELVVVVGNTIYF
DNA: TGTGCCAGCAGTGAACTTGTAGTCGTAGTTGGAAACACCATATATTTT

V: TRBV5-4
length: 16
D: TRBD2
J: TRBJ2-1
size: .
CDR3: CASSPGGAGGSNEQFF
DNA: TGTGCCAGCAGCCCGGGTGGAGCGGGAGGTTCCAATGAGCAGTTCTTC

V: TRBV27
length: 13
D: TRBD2
J: TRBJ2-1
size: .
CDR3: CASSLAGGNEQFF
DNA: TGTGCCAGCAGTTTAGCGGGAGGCAATGAGCAGTTCTTC

V: TRBV7-3
length: 14
D: .
J: TRBJ1-2
size: .
CDR3: CASSLELWRGASTF
DNA: TGTGCCAGCAGCTTAGAACTGTGGCGGGGCGCGAGCACCTTC

V: TRBV7-8
length: 19
D: TRBD2
J: TRBJ2-5
size: once
CDR3: CATLIAPIGAGDKWETQYF
DNA: TGTGCCACACTGATCGCCCCGATTGGAGCGGGAGATAAGTGGGAGACCCAGTACTTC

V: TRBV29-1
length: 13
D: .
J: TRBJ1-1
size: few
CDR3: CSVARGGNTEAFF
DNA: TGCAGCGTTGCCAGGGGCGGGAACACTGAAGCTTTCTTT

V: TRBV5-1
length: 16
D: .
J: TRBJ2-1
size: .
CDR3: CASSSWGVGGSRPAFF
DNA: TGCGCCAGCAGCTCCTGGGGCGTGGGAGGTTCCCGTCCTGCGTTCTTC

V: TRBV5-1
length: 15
D: TRBD2
J: TRBJ2-1
size: .
CDR3: CASSYLAGGPNEQFF
DNA: TGCGCCAGCAGCTACTTAGCGGGAGGGCCCAATGAGCAGTTCTTC

V: TRBV11-3
length: 15
D: .
J: TRBJ2-5
size: .
CDR3: CASSLQGGNWETQYF
DNA: TGTGCCAGCAGCTTGCAGGGGGGAAATTGGGAGACCCAGTACTTC

V: TRBV28
length: 14
D: .
J: TRBJ1-5
size: once
CDR3: CASKISFGNQPQHF
DNA: TGTGCCAGTAAAATCAGTTTTGGCAATCAGCCCCAGCATTTT

V: TRBV5-1
length: 21
D: TRBD1
J: TRBJ1-3
size: .
CDR3: CASSLSEAPRGPFSSGNTIYF
DNA: TGCGCCAGCAGCTTGTCCGAAGCCCCCAGGGGGCCGTTTTCCTCTGGAAACACCATATATTTT